Listed below are T cell receptor beta chains from one sample, sequenced in a study of blood T cell repertoires in COVID-19. This table comes from immunoSEQ multiplex PCR, and its TCRdb copy is limited to in-frame clones, with some not included. The sample lists roughly 300,000 clones, 87% seen once, with less than 1.6% in the top ten. The material sequenced was peripheral blood. Every receptor here comes from a woman in her forties who had recovered from COVID-19. The CDR3 runs from the conserved cysteine through the conserved F or W. The order of the fields is D gene, J gene, V gene, clone size, CDR3 DNA, CDR3 protein. A D gene is named only where the DNA matches it firmly. Clone size is stated in some rows and not others, as once, few, many or a class when expanded.

d_call: .; j_call: TRBJ1-5; v_call: TRBV7-9; clone_size: few; cdr3_nt: TGTGCCAGCAGCCGACAGGTTGATCAGCCCCAGCATTTT; cdr3_aa: CASSRQVDQPQHF
d_call: .; j_call: TRBJ1-5; v_call: TRBV24-1; clone_size: once; cdr3_nt: TGTGCCACCAGTTTTAGGGGCCAACAGGGAAGCAATCAGCCCCAGCATTTT; cdr3_aa: CATSFRGQQGSNQPQHF
d_call: TRBD2; j_call: TRBJ2-6; v_call: TRBV19; clone_size: .; cdr3_nt: TGTGCCAGTAGTACCGGGACTAGCGGTTACTCTGGGGCCAACGTCCTGACTTTC; cdr3_aa: CASSTGTSGYSGANVLTF
d_call: .; j_call: TRBJ2-7; v_call: TRBV5-4; clone_size: .; cdr3_nt: TGTGCCAGCAATCTGGCGGGGCCGCAGAGCTACGAGCAGTACTTC; cdr3_aa: CASNLAGPQSYEQYF
d_call: TRBD1; j_call: TRBJ2-3; v_call: TRBV10-2; clone_size: once; cdr3_nt: TGCGCCAGCAGTGAGACAGGGGGATGGGGTACAGATACGCAGTATTTT; cdr3_aa: CASSETGGWGTDTQYF
d_call: TRBD1; j_call: TRBJ1-2; v_call: TRBV4-3; clone_size: once; cdr3_nt: TGCGCCAGCAGCCAATTTGACAGGGTAAATGACGGCTACACCTTC; cdr3_aa: CASSQFDRVNDGYTF
d_call: TRBD1; j_call: TRBJ1-5; v_call: TRBV9; clone_size: .; cdr3_nt: TGTGCCAGCAGCGCTGGACAGGGGTTACGGCCCCAGCATTTT; cdr3_aa: CASSAGQGLRPQHF
d_call: TRBD1; j_call: TRBJ1-2; v_call: TRBV7-9; clone_size: .; cdr3_nt: TGTGCCAGCAGCTTGGACAGGGGGCTCGGCTACACCTTC; cdr3_aa: CASSLDRGLGYTF
d_call: .; j_call: TRBJ1-3; v_call: TRBV4-1; clone_size: .; cdr3_nt: TGCGCCAGCAGCCAAGGGAGACAGGCGTCGGGAAACACCATATATTTT; cdr3_aa: CASSQGRQASGNTIYF
d_call: .; j_call: TRBJ2-6; v_call: TRBV6-5; clone_size: once; cdr3_nt: TGTGCCAGCAGTTACTCGTCAGGGGCTGGGGCCAACGTCCTGACTTTC; cdr3_aa: CASSYSSGAGANVLTF
d_call: .; j_call: TRBJ1-1; v_call: TRBV10-3; clone_size: .; cdr3_nt: TGTGCCATCAGTTCCGGGAGGGTCACTGAAGCTTTCTTT; cdr3_aa: CAISSGRVTEAFF
d_call: .; j_call: TRBJ2-7; v_call: TRBV7-9; clone_size: few; cdr3_nt: TGTGCCAGCAGCCCCTTCGGGGGTAGCCGCCAGTACTTC; cdr3_aa: CASSPFGGSRQYF
d_call: .; j_call: TRBJ1-5; v_call: TRBV19; clone_size: .; cdr3_nt: TGTGCCAGTACCCTCTGGGGGGTAAGCAATCAGCCCCAGCATTTT; cdr3_aa: CASTLWGVSNQPQHF
d_call: .; j_call: TRBJ1-5; v_call: TRBV6-5; clone_size: few; cdr3_nt: TGTGCCAGCCTCAGACAACACGATAGCAATCAGCCCCAGCATTTT; cdr3_aa: CASLRQHDSNQPQHF